This TCR beta chain was obtained from a study of cytomegalovirus exposure and HLA in healthy donors. This CDR3 has 14 amino acids. V lost 1 base and J lost 4; bases outside the gene matches: 0. The germline V gene has CDR1 SGDLS and CDR2 YYNGEE. Study-wide results and limits: Sequencing probably produced one cluster of sequence variants that were highly shared.

With regard to this clone: Its antigen is currently unknown.

Both 60 Vbeta primers and 13 Jbeta primers went into the PCR. Some clones are missing from TCRdb's copy, which holds only in-frame ones; the method was immunoSEQ multiplex PCR. The sample has around 99,000 clones, about 80% seen once. The sample consisted of PBMCs. The receptor's source is a woman in her fifties or sixties in good health and CMV-seropositive. The rearrangement links TRBV9 to TRBJ2-3; 10 nucleotides match TRBD2. The CDR3 region is CASSVLAGADTQYF. As DNA, the CDR3 is TGTGCCAGCAGCGTACTAGCGGGAGCAGATACGCAGTATTTT.